Each of the 15 T cell receptor beta chains below was sequenced from the same sample in a study of blood T cells in healthy people across ages. Primers used in a second PCR of about 7 to 12 cycles were a sample-barcoded 5' primer and a J-beta primer mix. TCRdb analysed the 5' RACE reads with MiXCR anew, one entry per CDR3 protein. This sample has about 1.1 million distinct CDR3 sequences, with approximately 38% found just once. Sequencing was performed on blood. The receptors were gathered from a man younger than 35 in good health.

The chain links TRBV7-6 to TRBJ2-6, with a weak D call TRBD2 (5 bases). The CDR3 is made up of 13 amino acids. Trimming removed 2 bases from V and 17 bases from J, with 16 bases in between. From germline, CDR1 is SGHVS and CDR2 FNYEAQ. The CDR3 loop is CASSLFDGVAMTF. The DNA of the CDR3 is TGTGCCAGCAGCTTATTTGACGGGGTTGCCATGACTTTC.

This clonotype was seen more than once but under ten times. This sequence joins TRBV4-3 and TRBJ1-4, with D unclear. CDR1 is LGHNA, CDR2 YSLEER, per germline. This CDR3 is 14 amino acids long. The V end was cut by 4 bases, the J end by 4 bases, with 10 bases between. The CDR3 is CASSRAEFNEKLFF. In DNA, the CDR3 is TGCGCCAGCAGCCGGGCGGAATTTAATGAAAAACTGTTTTTT.

The V and J genes are TRBV14 and TRBJ1-4; D is ambiguous. Germline assignment: CDR1 SGHDN and CDR2 FVKESK. V lost 2 bases, J lost 0 bases, and 10 bases lay in between. This CDR3 comprises 16 residues. CDR3 nucleotides: TGTGCCAGCAGCCAATTTGTAGGGACAACTAATGAAAAACTGTTTTTT. Protein product: CASSQFVGTTNEKLFF.

This clonotype occurred once. The chain joins TRBV2 to TRBJ2-7; no clear D gene. This CDR3 has 14 amino acids. Trimming pared 7 bases from V and 2 bases from J, leaving 15 bases between. Germline assignment: CDR1 SNHLY and CDR2 FYNNEI. CDR3 region: CASMAPEQAYEQYF. DNA for the CDR3: TGTGCCAGCATGGCCCCGGAGCAGGCCTACGAGCAGTACTTC.

The V call is TRBV5-1, the J call TRBJ2-1; no definite D call. Trimming cost V 4 bases and J 8 bases, with 16 bases left between them. Germline CDR1 SGHRS, CDR2 YFSETQ. This CDR3 comprises 14 residues. The CDR3 region has the DNA TGCGCCAGCAGCCCGGGCCAAGAAAGGCATGAGCAGTTCTTC. Its protein product is CASSPGQERHEQFF.

This clonotype showed up just a few times. V gene TRBV18 combines with J gene TRBJ2-3; D is uncertain. The V gene's germline CDR1 is KGHSH and CDR2 LQKENI. Trimming stripped 3 bases from V and 0 bases from J, with 7 bases between. CDR3 length equals 14 residues. CDR3 region: CASSPNPSTDTQYF. The CDR3 DNA follows: TGTGCCAGCTCACCGAATCCCAGCACAGATACGCAGTATTTT.

Note on this clonotype: A much larger clone is a single base away; this may be a read error. J is TRBJ2-3 and V is TRBV20-1; no clear D. CDR1 is DFQATT, CDR2 SNEGSKA, per germline (reference sequence). The length of the CDR3 is 12 residues. The ends were cut back, 8 bases at V and 1 base at J, with 10 bases in the middle. DNA of the CDR3: TGCAGTCCAAGGCATGGCACAGATACGCAGTATTTT. Translation gives CSPRHGTDTQYF.

The CDR3 is CSARPYTGELFF. The CDR3 region has the DNA TGCAGTGCTAGACCCTACACCGGGGAGCTGTTTTTT. V and J are TRBV20-1 and TRBJ2-2; D is ambiguous. The CDR3 consists of 12 residues. The germline CDR1 and CDR2 sequences are DFQATT and SNEGSKA (reference sequence). V lost 2 bases and J lost 3, with 4 bases in between.

V and J are TRBV20-1 and TRBJ1-1; no clear D. The length of the CDR3 is 13 residues. Germline lookup yields CDR1 DFQATT and CDR2 SNEGSKA (reference sequence). Deletions cut 2 bases from V and 1 base from J, with 8 bases between. The CDR3 loop is CSARLNRNTEAFF. CDR3 nucleotides: TGCAGTGCTAGATTGAACCGGAACACTGAAGCTTTCTTT.

This clonotype was recorded a few times. The chain links TRBV20-1 to TRBJ2-1; 10 positions match TRBD2. Trimming removed 6 bases from V and 1 base from J; junction bases left unmatched: 12. Looked up from germline, CDR1 is DFQATT and CDR2 is SNEGSKA (reference sequence). The CDR3 is 17 residues long. In nucleotides, the CDR3 is TGCAGTGCCGAGCCAGCGGGGGGGCCGGAATCCTACAATGAGCAGTTCTTC. It specifies CSAEPAGGPESYNEQFF.

This chain uses TRBV20-1 with TRBJ1-5; D not certain. The CDR3 covers 12 residues. Germline lookup yields CDR1 DFQATT and CDR2 SNEGSKA (reference sequence). Trimming took off 3 bases at V and 5 bases at J, with 8 bases between the two ends. The CDR3 here is CSASAVDQPQHF. Here the CDR3 DNA reads TGCAGTGCTAGTGCAGTAGATCAGCCCCAGCATTTT.

This clonotype appeared a few times. This chain connects TRBV12-3 or TRBV12-4 to TRBJ2-3; 7 bases map to TRBD2. V lost 8 bases and J lost 1; bases outside the gene matches: 6. The CDR3 runs 14 residues. The DNA for the CDR3 is TGTGCCAGCTGGGCCGCGGGGGGCACAGATACGCAGTATTTT. Protein sequence: CASWAAGGTDTQYF.

This clonotype was seen more than once but under ten times. The V call is TRBV4-3, the J call TRBJ1-1; tentative D call: TRBD1 (5 bases). V was cut by 0 bases and J by 1 base, with 12 bases left in between. The CDR3 totals 16 residues. Germline CDR1 LGHNA, CDR2 YSLEER. CDR3: CASSQENWGENTEAFF. CDR3 in DNA: TGCGCCAGCAGCCAAGAGAACTGGGGGGAGAACACTGAAGCTTTCTTT.

This clonotype was detected only a few times. This rearrangement joins TRBV12-5 to TRBJ2-1; a possible D gene is TRBD2 (5 bases). The CDR3 contains 12 residues. V lost 4 bases, J lost 7 bases, and 8 bases lay in between. CDR1 and CDR2 from the germline V gene are LGHNT and FRNRAP. CDR3 in DNA: TGTGCTAGTGGTTCCCCGGGGAATGAGCAGTTCTTC. This gives the protein CASGSPGNEQFF.

This chain connects TRBV12-3 or TRBV12-4 to TRBJ2-1, with a tentative D call TRBD2 (6 bases). The CDR3 runs to 16 residues. Trimming stripped 0 bases from V and 6 bases from J, with 15 bases between. The CDR3 DNA reads TGTGCCAGCAGTTTAGCCGGGGACTCCCTGCCCAATGAGCAGTTCTTC. Its protein product is CASSLAGDSLPNEQFF.